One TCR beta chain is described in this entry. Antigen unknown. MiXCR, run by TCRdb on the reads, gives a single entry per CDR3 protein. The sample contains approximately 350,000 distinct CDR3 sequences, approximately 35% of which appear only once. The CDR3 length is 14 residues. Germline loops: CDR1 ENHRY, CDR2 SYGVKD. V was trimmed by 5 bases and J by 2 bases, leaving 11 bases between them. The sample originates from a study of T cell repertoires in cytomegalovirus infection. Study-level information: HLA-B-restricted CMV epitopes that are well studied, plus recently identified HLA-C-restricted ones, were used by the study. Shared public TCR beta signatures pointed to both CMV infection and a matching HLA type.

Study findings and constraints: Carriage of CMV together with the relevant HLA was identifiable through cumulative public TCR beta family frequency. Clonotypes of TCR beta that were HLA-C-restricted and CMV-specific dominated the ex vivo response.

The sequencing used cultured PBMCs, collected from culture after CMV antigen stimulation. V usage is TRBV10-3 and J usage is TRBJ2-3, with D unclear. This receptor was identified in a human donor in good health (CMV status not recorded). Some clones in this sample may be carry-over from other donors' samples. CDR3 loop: CAISSTVNTDTQYF. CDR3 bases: TGTGCCATCAGTTCAACAGTTAACACAGATACGCAGTATTTT.